These 12 T cell receptor beta chains originate from one sample sequenced in a study of control samples from healthy donors and cancer patients. Profiling relied on immunoSEQ multiplex PCR, and the TCRdb table lists in-frame clones only, not all of them. The top ten clones hold around 14% of a sample with some 87,000 clones, about nine tenths of them seen once. The sequencing input was blood. The receptors shown here come from a man younger than 45 in good health.

The genes are TRBV5-1 and TRBJ2-2; D remains unclear. The CDR3 runs 14 residues. Germline CDR1 and CDR2: SGHRS and YFSETQ. V was clipped by 4 bases and J by 4 bases, with 11 bases between them. In nucleotides, the CDR3 is TGCGCCAGCAGCCCCGACGCCGGCACCGGGGAGCTGTTTTTT. It translates to CASSPDAGTGELFF.

The chain joins TRBV14 to TRBJ1-1; D not resolved. Germline loops: CDR1 SGHDN, CDR2 FVKESK. V dropped 3 bases and J dropped 3 bases, with 8 bases sitting between them. The CDR3 runs 13 residues. The CDR3 spells CASSQGLDTEAFF. The CDR3 DNA reads as TGTGCCAGCAGCCAGGGATTGGACACTGAAGCTTTCTTT.

Notes on this clone: Other DNA sequences in this sample translate to the same CDR3. The J gene is TRBJ2-3, the V gene TRBV24-1; a possible D gene is TRBD1 (6 bases). V shed 4 bases and J shed 4 bases, with 11 bases lying between them. The CDR3 contains 14 residues. Germline CDR1 and CDR2: KGHDR and SFDVKD. The CDR3 here is CATSDPNRADTQYF. The DNA for the CDR3 is TGTGCCACCAGTGACCCGAACAGGGCAGATACGCAGTATTTT.

The rearrangement uses TRBV7-8 and TRBJ2-1; D is possibly TRBD2 (5 bases). Germline V gene data show CDR1 as SGHVS and CDR2 as FQNEAQ. The CDR3 is 17 amino acids. V was cut by 5 bases and J by 4 bases, with 21 bases left in between. The CDR3 is CASSLRGSGSTYNEQFF. The DNA for the CDR3 is TGTGCCAGCAGCCTACGGGGAAGCGGATCGACTTACAATGAGCAGTTCTTC.

The rearrangement joins TRBV7-6 to TRBJ2-1, with 11 bases aligning to TRBD2. In germline, CDR1 is SGHVS, CDR2 FNYEAQ. This CDR3 region has 17 residues. J gave up 2 bases and V 1 base, and 4 bases lay outside the gene matches. Here the CDR3 DNA reads TGTGCCAGCAGCTTAGAGGCTAGCGGGAGGACCTACAATGAGCAGTTCTTC. Its protein product is CASSLEASGRTYNEQFF.

The CDR3 DNA sequence: TGCGCCAGCAGCCAAGCACAGGGCCACGAGCAGTACTTC. It is translated as CASSQAQGHEQYF. The rearrangement uses TRBV4-1 and TRBJ2-7, with a weak D call TRBD1 (6 bases). Trimming cost V 1 base and J 5 bases, with 9 bases left between them. Germline lookup yields CDR1 MGHRA and CDR2 YSYEKL. The CDR3 is made up of 13 amino acids.

This clone appeared once. The chain joins TRBV7-8 to TRBJ2-1; 7 bases line up with TRBD2. The CDR3 has 15 amino acids. Germline V gene lookup returns CDR1 SGHVS and CDR2 FQNEAQ. J was trimmed by 4 bases and V by 1 base; bases with no gene match: 4. The CDR3 DNA sequence: TGTGCCAGCAGCTTAGGGGCGGGAGCTTACAATGAGCAGTTCTTC. Translated: CASSLGAGAYNEQFF.

The chain links TRBV7-9 to TRBJ1-3; D gene unclear. The V gene lost 3 bases and the J gene lost 0 bases, with 12 bases spanning the gap. This CDR3 contains 16 residues. Germline CDR1 SEHNR, CDR2 FQNEAQ (reference sequence). CDR3 amino acids: CASSLGIPSSGNTIYF. The CDR3 coding sequence is TGTGCCAGCAGCTTGGGGATACCTAGCTCTGGAAACACCATATATTTT.

The rearrangement joins TRBV3-1 (or the pseudogene TRBV3-2) to TRBJ1-3, with 12 nucleotides matching TRBD1. CDR3 length: 16 amino acids. Germline CDR1 LGHDT, CDR2 YNNKEL (reference sequence). Germline trimming cut 5 bases from V and 3 bases from J; bases unmatched to any gene: 5. CDR3 in DNA: TGTGCCAGCAGCTCGGGACAGGGGGCGCTTGGAAACACCATATATTTT. Protein sequence: CASSSGQGALGNTIYF.

V and J are TRBV29-1 and TRBJ1-4; no firm D call. The CDR3 is 12 residues long. Germline V CDR1 and CDR2: SQVTM, ANQGSEA. With 6 bases removed from V and 4 bases from J, the gap between germline ends came to 9 bases. The CDR3 protein is CSVGSGNEKLFF. CDR3 nucleotides: TGCAGCGTCGGTTCCGGTAATGAAAAACTGTTTTTT.

CDR3 in DNA: TGTGCCAGTTCCCGGGACAGCAATCAGCCCCAGCATTTT. Translated: CASSRDSNQPQHF. The gene calls are TRBV7-3 and TRBJ1-5, with a weak D call TRBD1 (5 bases). Germline V gene data show CDR1 as SGHTA and CDR2 as FQGTGA. The length of the CDR3 is 13 residues. Trimming left V 9 bases short and J 1 base short, with 10 bases between.

The V and J genes are TRBV5-1 and TRBJ1-2; TRBD1 matches 9 bases. V was pared by 0 bases and J by 8 bases, with 17 bases of the junction left unmatched. The CDR3 is 18 residues long. Germline V gives CDR1 SGHRS, CDR2 YFSETQ. The CDR3 sequence is CASSLDTPGTGPSGGYTF. CDR3 in DNA: TGCGCCAGCAGCTTGGACACCCCCGGGACAGGGCCTTCGGGGGGCTACACCTTC.